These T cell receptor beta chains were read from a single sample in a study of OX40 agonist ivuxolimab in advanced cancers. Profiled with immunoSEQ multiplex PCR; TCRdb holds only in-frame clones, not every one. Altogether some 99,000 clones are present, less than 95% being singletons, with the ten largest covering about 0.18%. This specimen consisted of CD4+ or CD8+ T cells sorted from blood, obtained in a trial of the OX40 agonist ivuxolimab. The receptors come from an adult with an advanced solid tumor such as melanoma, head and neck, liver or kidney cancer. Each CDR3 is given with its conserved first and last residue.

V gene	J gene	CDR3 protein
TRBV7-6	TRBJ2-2	CASSLISTGELFF
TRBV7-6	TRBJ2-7	CASSLDMASGSYEQYF
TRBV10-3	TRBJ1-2	CAISESRGRTNYGYTF
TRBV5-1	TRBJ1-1	CASIGQNMNTEAFF
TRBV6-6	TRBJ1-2	CASSYMQGSDSYTF
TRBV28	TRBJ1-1	CASIGVTEAFF
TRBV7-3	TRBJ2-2	CASSPHKSGNTGELFF
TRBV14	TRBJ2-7	CASSQASGRFYEQYF
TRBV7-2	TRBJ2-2	CASSSGLNTGELFF
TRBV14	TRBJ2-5	CASSQGFLAMRETQYF
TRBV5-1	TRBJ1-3	CASSWTGTGSGNTIYF
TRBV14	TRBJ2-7	CASSQVWSSYEQYF
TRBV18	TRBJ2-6	CASSPGQGAGGANVLTF
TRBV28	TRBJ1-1	CASAWTTEAFF
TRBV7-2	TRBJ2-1	CASSLAWSSGQSSYNEQFF
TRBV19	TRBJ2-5	CASSSGQGGWETQYF
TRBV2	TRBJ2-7	CASSDPPYEQYF
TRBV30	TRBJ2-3	CAWKTGGLDTQYF
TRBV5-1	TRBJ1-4	CASSFSTGGGGVKLFF
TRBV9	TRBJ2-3	CASSPRSGGPDADTQYF
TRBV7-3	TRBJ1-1	CASSLLGQGKAEAFF
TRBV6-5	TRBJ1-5	CASSYSMGGDQPQHF
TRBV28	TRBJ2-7	CASSLSRWGASDEQYF
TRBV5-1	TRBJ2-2	CASSLERGDTGELFF
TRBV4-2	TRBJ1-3	CASSFVGQGLKSSGNTIYF
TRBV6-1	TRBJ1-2	CASSEFDGRTGRNYGYTF
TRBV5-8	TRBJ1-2	CASRRTKGSYTF
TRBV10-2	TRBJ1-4	CASSDHGQTTNEKLFF
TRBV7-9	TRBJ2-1	CASSRSGSAYNEQFF
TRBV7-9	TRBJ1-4	CAGLRLNNEKLFF
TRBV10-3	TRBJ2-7	CAISGLAGAYYEQYF